This TCR beta chain comes out of a study of cytomegalovirus exposure and HLA in healthy donors. With 5 bases clipped from V and 3 bases from J, the junction kept 4 bases outside the gene matches. Germline CDR1 is MNHEY and CDR2 is SMNVEV (reference sequence). The CDR3 extends over 13 amino acids. PCR involved 60 Vbeta and 13 Jbeta primers. Sequencing used immunoSEQ multiplex PCR; TCRdb keeps in-frame clones, though not all of them. The profile shows roughly 150,000 clones, about 64% of them singletons. Healthy bone marrow donors made up the donors. About this clone: The antigen is not known.

Study-wide findings and caveats: Listed as cytomegalovirus-associated were 150 or so TCR beta chains. Prior analysis indicated that the majority of TCR beta V segments exhibited productivity approximately 87% or approximately 30% of the time.

Sequences were obtained from PBMCs. The chain carries TRBV27 and TRBJ2-7; 7 nucleotides agree with TRBD1. The TCR comes from a young woman in good health and CMV-seropositive. CDR3 bases: TGTGCCAGCAGTCCCGGGACAGTCTACGAGCAGTACTTC. The encoded protein is CASSPGTVYEQYF.